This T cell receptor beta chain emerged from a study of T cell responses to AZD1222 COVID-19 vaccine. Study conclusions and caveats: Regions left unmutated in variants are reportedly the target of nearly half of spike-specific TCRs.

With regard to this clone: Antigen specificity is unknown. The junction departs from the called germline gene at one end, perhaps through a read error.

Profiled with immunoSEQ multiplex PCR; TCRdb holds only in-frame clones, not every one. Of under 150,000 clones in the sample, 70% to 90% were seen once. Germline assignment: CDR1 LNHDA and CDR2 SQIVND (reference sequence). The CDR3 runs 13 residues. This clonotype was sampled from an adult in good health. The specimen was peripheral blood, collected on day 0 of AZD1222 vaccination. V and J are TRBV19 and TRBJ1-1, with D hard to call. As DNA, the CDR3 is TGTGCCAGTAGTCTCGGGGTGAACGCTGAAGCTTTCTTT. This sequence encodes CASSLGVNAEAFF.